This TCR beta chain is drawn from a study of T cell repertoires in cytomegalovirus infection. Study as a whole: The authors used CMV epitopes that were HLA-C-restricted (recently identified) and HLA-B-restricted (well studied).

A note on this clonotype: As yet, its antigen is unknown.

TCRdb re-called the reads through MiXCR, storing one row per CDR3 protein. This table has roughly 860,000 distinct CDR3 sequences, around a third appearing once. There are 15 residues in the CDR3. Trimming shortened V by 4 bases and J by 0 bases, and 14 bases separated the two germline ends. Germline assignment: CDR1 SGHRS and CDR2 YFSETQ. This chain joins TRBV5-1 and TRBJ2-7, with unresolved D. This TCR was recovered from a human donor in good health (CMV status not recorded). Some clones in this sample may be carry-over from other donors' samples. Sequenced material: cultured CD8+ T cells from PBMCs, taken from culture after CMV antigen stimulation. The CDR3 spells CASSPSGQPSYEQYF. CDR3 DNA: TGCGCCAGCAGCCCTTCCGGGCAGCCCTCCTACGAGCAGTACTTC.